This TCR beta chain was sequenced during a study of regulatory T cells in long-lasting Graves disease. This clonotype has at least ten counts. What it binds is not known. The TCR beta library used iRepertoire HTBI primers with Arm-PCR amplification of CDR3. TCRdb passed the multiplex PCR reads through MiXCR, listing each CDR3 protein once. The sample has 360,000 or so distinct CDR3 sequences; over 15% are singletons. Time point here: newly diagnosed GD, antithyroid drugs for less than 3 months. The authors made the TCR library using RNA they extracted from PBMCs. CDR3 length equals 13 residues. The trim removed 5 bases at V and 4 bases at J, leaving 3 bases unmatched. Germline-derived CDR1 and CDR2 are LGHNT and FRNRAP. The study, taken as a whole, reports: Among the persistent patients, some 2,900 public clonotypes were shared, more than the 950 to 1,000 shared among new patients.

The data also belong to a second study, concerning T cells in Graves' hyperthyroidism and ophthalmopathy. That publication notes: Uncontrolled infection, other autoimmune disease, pregnancy or lactation led to exclusion. TCR CDR3 regions were first amplified by RT-PCR with HTBI primers.

The sample in question was peripheral blood mononuclear cells (PBMCs), obtained at new diagnosis, from a patient treated with antithyroid drugs. The TCR originated in a middle-aged man with Graves disease. The gene calls are TRBV12-5 and TRBJ2-5; 8 bases are a match to TRBD2. The CDR3 DNA reads as TGTGCTAGTGGTCCAAGCGGGGGAGAGACCCAGTACTTC. It is translated as CASGPSGGETQYF.